Below are 11 T cell receptor beta chains sequenced from a single sample in a study of shared clonotypes between healthy human individuals. Data came from immunoSEQ multiplex PCR; TCRdb stores just in-frame clones and leaves some out. The sample shows roughly 2.2 million clones, about nine tenths of them seen only once. Material: naive CD4+ T cells from PBMCs. Subset defined: CD45RA+ positively selected. The receptor source for this set is a man in his late teens or twenties in good health. Some clones in this sample may be carry-over from other donors' samples.

The V call is TRBV29-1, the J call TRBJ1-4, with D perhaps TRBD1 (5 bases). Germline V gene lookup returns CDR1 SQVTM and CDR2 ANQGSEA. The CDR3 is 11 amino acids. V lost 7 bases, J lost 8 bases, and 11 bases lay in between. CDR3 DNA: TGCAGCGCGGGGGGTGAGGAAAAACTGTTTTTT. Residues: CSAGGEEKLFF.

The chain links TRBV5-5 to TRBJ2-7; the D gene is possibly TRBD2 (5 bases). Germline V lookup: CDR1 SGHKS, CDR2 YYEKEE (reference sequence). Trimming took 0 bases from V and 0 from J, leaving 10 bases between them. This CDR3 spans 15 amino acids. CDR3 residues: CASSLVWLASYEQYF. In DNA, the CDR3 is TGTGCCAGCAGCTTGGTGTGGCTAGCCTCCTACGAGCAGTACTTC.

The rearrangement uses TRBV4-2 and TRBJ1-3, with D unresolved. The CDR3 consists of 15 residues. Between the trimmed V and J ends, which lost 1 base and 0 bases, there was a span of 7 bases. Germline V gene sequence: CDR1 LGHNA, CDR2 YNFKEQ. CDR3 nucleotides: TGTGCCAGCAGCCAAGTTCTGAGCTCTGGAAACACCATATATTTT. It is translated as CASSQVLSSGNTIYF.

The chain employs TRBV28 and TRBJ2-6; 9 bases are shared with TRBD1. This CDR3 region has 20 residues. The germline gives CDR1 MDHEN, CDR2 SYDVKM. V was clipped by 7 bases and J by 1 base; unmatched bases: 17. The CDR3: CASTRFGTGSAASGANVLTF. The CDR3 region has the DNA TGTGCCAGCACCCGGTTTGGGACAGGGTCTGCCGCTTCTGGGGCCAACGTCCTGACTTTC.

The CDR3 loop reads CAVGTAYQETQYF. As DNA, the CDR3 is TGTGCCGTCGGGACAGCGTACCAAGAGACCCAGTACTTC. This chain joins TRBV27 and TRBJ2-5, with TRBD1 identical over 7 bases. With 11 bases clipped from V and 0 bases from J, the junction kept 6 bases outside the gene matches. The CDR3 sequence is 13 residues long. Germline V gene data show CDR1 as MNHEY and CDR2 as SMNVEV (reference sequence).

This rearrangement joins TRBV11-1 to TRBJ2-2, with 8 bases identical to TRBD1. V lost 5 bases, J lost 4 bases, and 6 bases stayed unmatched. Germline V gene data show CDR1 as SGHAT and CDR2 as FQDESV (reference sequence). This CDR3 is built from 15 residues. The CDR3 DNA sequence: TGTGCCAGCAGCACAGGGGGGAAGAGCACCGGGGAGCTGTTTTTT. Amino acid sequence: CASSTGGKSTGELFF.

This sequence joins TRBV10-2 and TRBJ2-4; a weak D match, TRBD1 (5 bases). V was clipped by 2 bases and J by 1 base, with 6 bases between them. Germline-derived CDR1 and CDR2 are WSHSY and SAAADI. The CDR3 is 14 residues long. The CDR3: CASSEQGAKNIQYF. The CDR3 DNA reads as TGCGCCAGCAGTGAGCAGGGCGCCAAAAACATTCAGTACTTC.

The genes are TRBV5-4 and TRBJ2-3; the match to TRBD2 covers 7 bases. The ends lost 1 base at V and 1 base at J; junction bases unmatched: 9. This CDR3 spans 17 amino acids. Germline CDR1 and CDR2: SGHNT and YYREEE (reference sequence). The CDR3 loop is CASSLWLAGVGTDTQYF. In DNA, the CDR3 is TGTGCCAGCAGCTTGTGGCTCGCGGGAGTGGGCACAGATACGCAGTATTTT.

V gene TRBV7-2 combines with J gene TRBJ2-7, with D hard to call. With 1 base removed from V and 4 bases from J, the gap between germline ends came to 11 bases. There are 14 residues in the CDR3. Per the germline V gene, CDR1 is SGHTA and CDR2 is FQGNSA. CDR3: CASSLDAASYEQYF. Written as DNA, the CDR3 is TGTGCCAGCAGCTTAGATGCCGCAAGTTACGAGCAGTACTTC.

The rearrangement joins TRBV11-2 to TRBJ2-1; D unresolved. V dropped 5 bases and J dropped 8 bases, with 7 bases sitting between them. The CDR3 has 11 amino acids. CDR1 is SGHAT, CDR2 FQNNGV, per germline. CDR3 DNA sequence: TGTGCCAGCAGCCCACCCTATGAGCAGTTCTTC. Translated, it gives CASSPPYEQFF.

The rearrangement uses TRBV18 and TRBJ2-7, with TRBD2 matching 9 bases. The CDR3 is made up of 14 amino acids. V lost 6 bases, J lost 7 bases, and 10 bases stayed unmatched. Germline V CDR1 and CDR2: KGHSH, LQKENI. In DNA form, the CDR3 reads TGTGCCAGCTCCCCTCTAGCGGGGTCCTTTGAGCAGTACTTC. Its translation is CASSPLAGSFEQYF.